The present entry profiles one T cell receptor beta chain with its context. As processed by the authors: The authors estimated nucleated cell counts from reference gene primer amplification. Generated by immunoSEQ multiplex PCR, the TCRdb table keeps only in-frame clones and is missing some. V, J and clone size are those of that table, while D and trimming were read from the DNA. The sample lists around 140,000 clones; about 83% were seen once. This record comes from a study of blood T cell repertoires in COVID-19. Study context: Both acute and convalescent COVID-19 samples were obtained from the United States, Italy and Spain. The analysed material was cDNA or gDNA that came from T cells, B-cell-depleted T cells, or PBMCs.

The sequencing sample was made of peripheral blood. This TCR came from a woman aged 50 to 65 with active or convalescent COVID-19.

CDR3: CASSPGTGANSPLHF. In DNA, the CDR3 is TGTGCCAGCTCACCCGGGACAGGTGCTAATTCACCCCTCCACTTT. The rearrangement links TRBV18 to TRBJ1-6, with 8 nucleotides matching TRBD1. Germline assignment: CDR1 KGHSH and CDR2 LQKENI. CDR3 length: 15 amino acids. V lost 3 bases to trimming and J lost 6 bases; unmatched junction nucleotides: 4.